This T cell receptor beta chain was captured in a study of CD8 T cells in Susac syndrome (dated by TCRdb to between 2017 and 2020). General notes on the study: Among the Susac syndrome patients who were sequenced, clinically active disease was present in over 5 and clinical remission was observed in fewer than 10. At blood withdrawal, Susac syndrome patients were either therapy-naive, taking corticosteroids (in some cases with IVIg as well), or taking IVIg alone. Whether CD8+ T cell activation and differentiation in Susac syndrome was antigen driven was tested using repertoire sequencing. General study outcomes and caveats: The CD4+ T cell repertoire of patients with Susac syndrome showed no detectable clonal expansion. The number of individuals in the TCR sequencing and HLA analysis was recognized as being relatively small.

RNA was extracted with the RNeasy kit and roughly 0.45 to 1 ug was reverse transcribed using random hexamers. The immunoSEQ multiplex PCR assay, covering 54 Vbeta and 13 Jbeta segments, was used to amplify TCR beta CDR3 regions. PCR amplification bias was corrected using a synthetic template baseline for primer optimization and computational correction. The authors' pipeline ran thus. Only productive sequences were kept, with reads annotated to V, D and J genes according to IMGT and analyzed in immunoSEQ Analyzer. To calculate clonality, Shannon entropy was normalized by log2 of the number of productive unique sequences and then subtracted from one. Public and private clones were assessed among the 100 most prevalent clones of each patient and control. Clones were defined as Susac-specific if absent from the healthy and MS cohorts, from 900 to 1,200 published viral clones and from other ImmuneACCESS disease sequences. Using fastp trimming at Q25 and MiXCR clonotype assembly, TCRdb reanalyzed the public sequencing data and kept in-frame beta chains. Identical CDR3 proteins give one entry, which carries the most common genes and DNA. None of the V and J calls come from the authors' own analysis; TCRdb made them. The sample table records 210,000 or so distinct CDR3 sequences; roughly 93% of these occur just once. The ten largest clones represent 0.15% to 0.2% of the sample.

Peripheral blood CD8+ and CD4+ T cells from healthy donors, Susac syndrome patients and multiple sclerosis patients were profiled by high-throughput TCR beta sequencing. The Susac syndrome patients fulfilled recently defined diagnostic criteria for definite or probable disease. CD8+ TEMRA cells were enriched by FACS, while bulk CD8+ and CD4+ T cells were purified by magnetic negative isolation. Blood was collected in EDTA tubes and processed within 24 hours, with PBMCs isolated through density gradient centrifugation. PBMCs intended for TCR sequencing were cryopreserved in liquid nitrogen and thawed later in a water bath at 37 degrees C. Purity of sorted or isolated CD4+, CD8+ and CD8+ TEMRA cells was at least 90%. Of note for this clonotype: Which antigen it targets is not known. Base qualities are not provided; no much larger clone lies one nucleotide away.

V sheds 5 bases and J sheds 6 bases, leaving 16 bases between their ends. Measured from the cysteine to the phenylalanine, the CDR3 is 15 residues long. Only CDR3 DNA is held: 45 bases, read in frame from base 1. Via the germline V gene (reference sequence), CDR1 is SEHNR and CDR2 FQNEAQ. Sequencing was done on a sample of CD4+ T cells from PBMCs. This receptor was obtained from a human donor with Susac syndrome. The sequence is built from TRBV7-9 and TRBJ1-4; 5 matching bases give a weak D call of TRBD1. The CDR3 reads CASSRDSAGDEKLFF. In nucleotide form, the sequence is TGTGCCAGCAGCCGTGACAGTGCGGGGGATGAAAAACTGTTTTTT.